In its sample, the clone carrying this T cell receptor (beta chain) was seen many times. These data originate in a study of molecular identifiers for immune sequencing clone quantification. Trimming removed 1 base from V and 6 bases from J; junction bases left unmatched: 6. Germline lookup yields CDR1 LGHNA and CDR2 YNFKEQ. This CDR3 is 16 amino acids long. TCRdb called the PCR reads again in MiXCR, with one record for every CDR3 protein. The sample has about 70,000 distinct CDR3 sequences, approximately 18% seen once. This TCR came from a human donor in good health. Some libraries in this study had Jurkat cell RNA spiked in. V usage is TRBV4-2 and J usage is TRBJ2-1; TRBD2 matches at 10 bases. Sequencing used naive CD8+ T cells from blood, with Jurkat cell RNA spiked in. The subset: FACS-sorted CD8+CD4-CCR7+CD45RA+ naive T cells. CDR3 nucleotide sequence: TGTGCCAGCAGCCAAGTCGAACTAGCGGGGTTCAATGAGCAGTTCTTC. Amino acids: CASSQVELAGFNEQFF.